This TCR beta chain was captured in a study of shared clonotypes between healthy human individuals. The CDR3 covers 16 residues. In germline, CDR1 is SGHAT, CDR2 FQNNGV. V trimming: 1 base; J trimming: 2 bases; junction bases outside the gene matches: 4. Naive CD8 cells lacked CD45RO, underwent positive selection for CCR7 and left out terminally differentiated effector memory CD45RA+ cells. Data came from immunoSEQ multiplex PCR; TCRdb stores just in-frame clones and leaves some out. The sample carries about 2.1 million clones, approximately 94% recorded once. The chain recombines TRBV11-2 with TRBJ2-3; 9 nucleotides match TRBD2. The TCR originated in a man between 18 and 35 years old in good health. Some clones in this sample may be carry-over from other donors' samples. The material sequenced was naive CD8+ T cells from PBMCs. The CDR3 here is CASSLGTSAYTDTQYF. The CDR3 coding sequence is TGTGCCAGCAGCTTAGGGACTAGCGCATACACAGATACGCAGTATTTT.